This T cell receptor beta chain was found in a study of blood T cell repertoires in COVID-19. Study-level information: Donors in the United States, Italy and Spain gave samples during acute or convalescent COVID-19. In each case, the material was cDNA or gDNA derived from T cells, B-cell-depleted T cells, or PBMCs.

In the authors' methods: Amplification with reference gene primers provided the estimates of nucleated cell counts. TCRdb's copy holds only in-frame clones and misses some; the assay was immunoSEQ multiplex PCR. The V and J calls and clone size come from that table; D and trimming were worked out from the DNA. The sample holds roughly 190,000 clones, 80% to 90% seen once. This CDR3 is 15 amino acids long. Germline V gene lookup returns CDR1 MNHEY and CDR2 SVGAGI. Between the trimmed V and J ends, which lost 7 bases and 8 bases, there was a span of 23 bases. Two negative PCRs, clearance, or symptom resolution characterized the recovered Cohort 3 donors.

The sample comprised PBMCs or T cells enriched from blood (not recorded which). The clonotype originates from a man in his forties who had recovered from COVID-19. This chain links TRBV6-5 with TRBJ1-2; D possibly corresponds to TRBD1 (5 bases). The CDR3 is CASNLGEERIWGYTF. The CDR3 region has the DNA TGTGCCAGCAATTTAGGGGAAGAAAGGATTTGGGGCTACACCTTC.